Listed below are T cell receptor beta chains from one sample, sequenced in a study of T-cell memory formation after mild COVID-19. TCRdb ran MiXCR on the 5' RACE reads and lists one entry per CDR3 protein. The sample has more than 250,000 distinct CDR3 sequences, approximately 19% seen once. Sequenced material: PBMCs or a T cell subset sorted from them (not recorded which). The receptors come from a man aged 18 to 29 who had mild COVID-19 (a few samples of this study predate the infection). Cell type and time point are not known. The CDR3 runs from the conserved cysteine through the conserved F or W. Fields, in order: CDR3 protein, CDR3 DNA, D gene, J gene, V gene, clone size. The D gene is left open where the match is weak. Size tells how often a clone was seen (once, few, many) or the class of an expanded clone, and some rows leave it out.

cdr3_aa: CASSVSGQAEKLFF
cdr3_nt: TGTGCCAGCAGCGTATCCGGACAGGCAGAAAAACTGTTTTTT
d_call: TRBD1
j_call: TRBJ1-4
v_call: TRBV9
clone_size: NA

cdr3_aa: CASSFPTGGNQPQHF
cdr3_nt: TGTGCCAGCAGCTTCCCAACAGGGGGCAATCAGCCCCAGCATTTT
d_call: TRBD1
j_call: TRBJ1-5
v_call: TRBV7-2
clone_size: few

cdr3_aa: CASSRTGTGVGETQYF
cdr3_nt: TGCGCCAGCAGCCGTACCGGGACAGGGGTTGGAGAGACCCAGTACTTC
d_call: TRBD1
j_call: TRBJ2-5
v_call: TRBV4-3
clone_size: few

cdr3_aa: CASSQDFAGGTDTQYF
cdr3_nt: TGTGCCAGCAGCCAAGATTTTGCAGGGGGCACAGATACGCAGTATTTT
d_call: NA
j_call: TRBJ2-3
v_call: TRBV3-1
clone_size: NA

cdr3_aa: CASSPPREYNEQFF
cdr3_nt: TGTGCCAGCTCACCACCGAGGGAATACAATGAGCAGTTCTTC
d_call: NA
j_call: TRBJ2-1
v_call: TRBV18
clone_size: once

cdr3_aa: CASSQDLRGRSSYEQYF
cdr3_nt: TGTGCCAGCAGCCAAGATTTGCGGGGGCGGAGCTCCTACGAGCAGTACTTC
d_call: NA
j_call: TRBJ2-7
v_call: TRBV4-2
clone_size: many

cdr3_aa: CASSSVDRFDGYTF
cdr3_nt: TGTGCCAGCAGTTCTGTCGACAGATTCGATGGCTACACCTTC
d_call: NA
j_call: TRBJ1-2
v_call: TRBV6-5
clone_size: NA

cdr3_aa: CASSEHQGDEKLFF
cdr3_nt: TGTGCCAGCAGTGAACACCAGGGGGATGAAAAACTGTTTTTT
d_call: TRBD1
j_call: TRBJ1-4
v_call: TRBV25-1
clone_size: NA

cdr3_aa: CASSQRTFYEQYF
cdr3_nt: TGCGCCAGCAGCCAAAGGACATTTTACGAGCAGTACTTC
d_call: NA
j_call: TRBJ2-7
v_call: TRBV4-3
clone_size: many

cdr3_aa: CAATDNLSYEQYF
cdr3_nt: TGTGCCGCGACAGATAACCTTTCCTACGAGCAGTACTTC
d_call: NA
j_call: TRBJ2-7
v_call: TRBV2
clone_size: few

cdr3_aa: CASSPNGSPIYGYTF
cdr3_nt: TGCGCCAGCAGCCCCAACGGGTCACCTATCTATGGCTACACCTTC
d_call: NA
j_call: TRBJ1-2
v_call: TRBV4-1
clone_size: few

cdr3_aa: CASSPQMRGNGYTF
cdr3_nt: TGTGCCAGCAGCCCCCAGATGCGGGGAAATGGCTACACCTTC
d_call: NA
j_call: TRBJ1-2
v_call: TRBV7-9
clone_size: NA

cdr3_aa: CASSYGLAPDTQYF
cdr3_nt: TGTGCCAGCAGCTATGGACTAGCCCCAGATACGCAGTATTTT
d_call: TRBD2
j_call: TRBJ2-3
v_call: TRBV5-6
clone_size: many

cdr3_aa: CASSLRGTGETQYF
cdr3_nt: TGCGCCAGCAGCTTGCGGGGTACGGGAGAGACCCAGTACTTC
d_call: NA
j_call: TRBJ2-5
v_call: TRBV5-1
clone_size: few

cdr3_aa: CASSEQGFGDTQYF
cdr3_nt: TGTGCCAGCAGTGAACAGGGGTTTGGAGATACGCAGTATTTT
d_call: NA
j_call: TRBJ2-3
v_call: TRBV2
clone_size: few